The next 20 T cell receptor beta chains were all read from a single sample in a study of T cell responses to AZD1222 COVID-19 vaccine. Sequenced by immunoSEQ multiplex PCR; TCRdb stores in-frame clones only, minus some. The data show around 170,000 clones, with around nine tenths seen just once and over 1.2% held by the top ten. The sequencing used peripheral blood, collected on day 0 of AZD1222 vaccination. All receptors derive from an adult in good health.

The chain couples TRBV4-3 to TRBJ2-7; 8 nucleotides line up with TRBD1. The V segment lost 0 bases and the J segment 1 base; nucleotides outside the gene matches: 8. This CDR3 comprises 17 residues. Germline V gives CDR1 LGHNA, CDR2 YSLEER. The CDR3 sequence: CASSQDLSDRASYEQYF. Written as DNA, the CDR3 is TGCGCCAGCAGCCAAGATCTTTCGGACAGGGCTTCCTACGAGCAGTACTTC.

The V gene is TRBV6-5, the J gene TRBJ1-1, with D uncertain. This CDR3 contains 16 residues. Trimming took 2 bases from V and 0 from J, leaving 13 bases between them. Germline V gene data show CDR1 as MNHEY and CDR2 as SVGAGI. In DNA form, the CDR3 reads TGTGCCAGCAGTTACCGGGCCGCGTGGGTGAACACTGAAGCTTTCTTT. The encoded protein is CASSYRAAWVNTEAFF.

The chain couples TRBV11-2 to TRBJ1-1; 10 positions agree with TRBD1. The CDR3 loop spans 16 amino acids. Losses at the gene ends were 4 bases for V and 1 base for J; bases not matched to a gene: 6. Germline V gene lookup returns CDR1 SGHAT and CDR2 FQNNGV. As DNA, the CDR3 is TGTGCCAGCAGCTCCAGACAGGGGGCGCCGAACACTGAAGCTTTCTTT. Encoded protein: CASSSRQGAPNTEAFF.

V and J are TRBV7-9 and TRBJ1-4; unclear D gene. The CDR3 length is 15 residues. CDR1 and CDR2 (germline): SEHNR, FQNEAQ (reference sequence). The V end was cut by 1 base, the J end by 5 bases, with 11 bases between. In nucleotides, the CDR3 is TGTGCCAGCAGCTTAGACGCCAGCGAGAATGAAAAACTGTTTTTT. It specifies CASSLDASENEKLFF.

This chain connects TRBV9 to TRBJ2-1; weak D call: TRBD1 (6 bases). The germline V gene encodes CDR1 SGDLS and CDR2 YYNGEE. The ends were cut back, 3 bases at V and 11 bases at J, with 15 bases in the middle. The CDR3 extends over 13 amino acids. The CDR3 spells CASSAPGAVKQFF. The CDR3 region has the DNA TGTGCCAGCAGCGCCCCAGGGGCCGTAAAGCAGTTCTTC.

This chain connects TRBV5-3 to TRBJ1-6; D is uncertain. TRBV5-3 is classed as an ORF, of uncertain function. The CDR3 contains 17 residues. V was clipped by 4 bases and J by 7 bases, with 21 bases between them. CDR3 residues: CARSQTNLRPLNSPLHF. The DNA of the CDR3 is TGTGCCAGAAGCCAGACGAATTTACGGCCGTTAAATTCACCCCTCCACTTT.

The chain links TRBV20-1 to TRBJ1-1, with D possibly matching TRBD1 (5 bases). Trimming removed 4 bases from V and 7 bases from J, with 10 bases in between. The CDR3 length is 11 residues. Germline V lookup: CDR1 DFQATT, CDR2 SNEGSKA (reference sequence). The CDR3 loop reads CSANGGVEAFF. The CDR3 DNA sequence: TGCAGTGCTAATGGGGGGGTTGAAGCTTTCTTT.

This clone was recorded a few times. V and J are TRBV28 and TRBJ2-5, with D uncertain. Per the germline V gene, CDR1 is MDHEN and CDR2 is SYDVKM. V lost 2 bases to trimming and J lost 10 bases, with 17 bases between them. The CDR3 covers 14 residues. CDR3 loop: CASSLPLITAFQYF. The CDR3 DNA sequence: TGTGCCAGCAGTTTACCCCTCATAACTGCGTTCCAGTACTTC.

CDR3 coding DNA: TGCGCCAGCAGCCAAAACTCCAGGGGGCTAGTTGAGACCCAGTACTTC. This sequence encodes CASSQNSRGLVETQYF. The rearrangement links TRBV5-1 to TRBJ2-5; 8 bases map to TRBD1. Germline CDR1 is SGHRS and CDR2 is YFSETQ. The CDR3 has 16 residues. After removal of 4 bases from V and 5 bases from J, the junction contained 13 bases not matched to a gene.

The chain combines TRBV7-9 with TRBJ2-5; tentatively, D is TRBD1 (6 bases). The germline gives CDR1 SEHNR, CDR2 FQNEAQ (reference sequence). Trimming took off 6 bases at V and 3 bases at J, with 14 bases between the two ends. This CDR3 spans 14 amino acids. The CDR3, as DNA: TGTGCCAGCAGGATCAGGGGAGAAGAAGAGACCCAGTACTTC. Its protein product is CASRIRGEEETQYF.

V is TRBV5-1 and J is TRBJ1-1; TRBD1 is a possible D gene (5 bases). The CDR3 has 15 residues. V lost 2 bases to trimming and J lost 5 bases, with 16 bases between them. Looked up from germline, CDR1 is SGHRS and CDR2 is YFSETQ. CDR3 DNA: TGCGCCAGCAGCTTCGGGACTGCGGGAGAGACTGAAGCTTTCTTT. The encoded protein is CASSFGTAGETEAFF.

The chain carries TRBV6-2 or TRBV6-3 and TRBJ2-7; D remains ambiguous. Trimming removed 6 bases from V and 7 bases from J, with 28 bases in between. The CDR3 sequence is 17 residues long. Germline CDR1 reads MNHEY; CDR2 reads SVGEGT. The CDR3, as DNA: TGTGCCAGCAGCCCTTACGGCGTGACGAAGGGTAGAGGAGAGCAGTACTTC. It codes for CASSPYGVTKGRGEQYF.

The V and J genes are TRBV7-2 and TRBJ1-4; unclear D gene. The CDR3 covers 15 residues. V shed 4 bases and J shed 7 bases, with 16 bases lying between them. Germline assignment: CDR1 SGHTA and CDR2 FQGNSA. The CDR3 sequence is CASSSSRRWSEKLFF. The CDR3 DNA follows: TGTGCCAGCAGCTCCTCTAGGAGGTGGAGTGAAAAACTGTTTTTT.

This clone has just one count. The chain uses TRBV28 and TRBJ1-1; D remains ambiguous. V was shortened by 6 bases and J by 5 bases, with 10 bases between the two germline ends. The CDR3 extends over 12 amino acids. Germline V gene lookup returns CDR1 MDHEN and CDR2 SYDVKM. This CDR3 is CASRPGSTEAFF. CDR3 nucleotides: TGTGCCAGCAGGCCCGGAAGTACTGAAGCTTTCTTT.

The genes are TRBV19 and TRBJ1-2; D remains unclear. Germline V gene lookup returns CDR1 LNHDA and CDR2 SQIVND (reference sequence). V lost 6 bases to trimming and J lost 4 bases, with 24 bases between them. This CDR3 has 17 amino acids. The chain's CDR3 is CASSSLAAGSRTYGYTF. DNA for the CDR3: TGTGCCAGTAGCTCGCTCGCTGCAGGCTCCCGCACCTATGGCTACACCTTC.

This clone was observed a single time. The chain combines TRBV6-5 with TRBJ1-6; 10 positions match TRBD1. J was trimmed by 10 bases and V by 0 bases; bases with no gene match: 6. CDR1 is MNHEY, CDR2 SVGAGI, per germline. This CDR3 is 16 amino acids long. Written as DNA, the CDR3 is TGTGCCAGCAGTTACTCGCTCGGGACAGGGGCGTCACCCCTCCACTTT. This translates into CASSYSLGTGASPLHF.

The J gene is TRBJ1-1, the V gene TRBV28, with no clear D. Deletions cut 7 bases from V and 1 base from J, with 10 bases between. The CDR3 has 13 residues. The germline V gene encodes CDR1 MDHEN and CDR2 SYDVKM. CDR3 loop: CASTQTANTEAFF. CDR3 in DNA: TGTGCCAGCACCCAAACCGCGAACACTGAAGCTTTCTTT.

As regards this clone: The same CDR3 can be traced to other DNA sequences in this sample. The V gene is TRBV18, the J gene TRBJ2-7; possibly TRBD1 for D (6 bases). V was pared by 3 bases and J by 5 bases, with 17 bases between. The germline V gene encodes CDR1 KGHSH and CDR2 LQKENI. The CDR3 loop spans 15 amino acids. This CDR3 reads CASSPPGVSSHEQYF. The CDR3 DNA reads TGTGCCAGCTCACCCCCAGGGGTGAGTTCCCACGAGCAGTACTTC.

V usage is TRBV11-3 and J usage is TRBJ2-1; 9 nucleotides align to TRBD2. This CDR3 contains 17 residues. Germline V gene lookup returns CDR1 SGHNT and CDR2 YENEEA. The J segment lost 9 bases and the V segment lost 2 bases, leaving 14 bases of the junction unmatched. In nucleotides, the CDR3 is TGTGCCAGCAGCTTACAAGGCTCGGGACTAGCCCTCGCTGAGCAGTTCTTC. This gives the protein CASSLQGSGLALAEQFF.

This sequence joins TRBV28 and TRBJ2-2; 7 bases map to TRBD1. This CDR3 has 12 amino acids. J lost 11 bases, V lost 3 bases, and 3 bases had no gene match. The germline V gene has CDR1 MDHEN and CDR2 SYDVKM. CDR3 loop: CASSFRQGELFF. Written as DNA, the CDR3 is TGTGCCAGCAGTTTCAGACAGGGCGAGCTGTTTTTT.